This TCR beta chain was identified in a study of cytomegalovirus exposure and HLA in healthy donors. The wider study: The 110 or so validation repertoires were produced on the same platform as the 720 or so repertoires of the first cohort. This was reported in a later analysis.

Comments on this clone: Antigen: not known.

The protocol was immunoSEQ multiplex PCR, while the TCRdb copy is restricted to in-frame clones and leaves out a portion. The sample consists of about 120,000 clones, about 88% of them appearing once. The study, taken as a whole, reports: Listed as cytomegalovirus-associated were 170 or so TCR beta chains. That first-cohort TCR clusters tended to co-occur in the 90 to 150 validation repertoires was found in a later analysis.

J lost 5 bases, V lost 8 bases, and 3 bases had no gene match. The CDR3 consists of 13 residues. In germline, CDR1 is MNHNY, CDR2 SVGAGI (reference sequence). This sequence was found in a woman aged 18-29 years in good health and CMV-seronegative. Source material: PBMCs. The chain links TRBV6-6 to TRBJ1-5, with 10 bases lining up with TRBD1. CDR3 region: CASGQGDYQPQHF. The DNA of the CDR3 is TGTGCCAGCGGACAGGGGGACTATCAGCCCCAGCATTTT.